This T cell receptor beta chain stems from a study of blood T cell repertoires in COVID-19. Germline CDR1 and CDR2: MDHEN and SYDVKM. CDR3 length: 14 amino acids. Trimming took 11 bases from V and 6 from J; bases not matched to a gene: 13. The table came from immunoSEQ multiplex PCR; TCRdb's copy has only in-frame clones and leaves some out. The sample lists approximately 300,000 clones; around 88% were seen once. The TCR was taken from a woman between 50 and 59 years old with acute or convalescent COVID-19. The sequencing input was peripheral blood. The J gene is TRBJ2-7, the V gene TRBV28; 10 nucleotides line up with TRBD1. This CDR3 is CAAQTGGPVGEQYF. The CDR3 DNA follows: TGTGCCGCCCAGACAGGGGGCCCAGTTGGCGAGCAGTACTTC.